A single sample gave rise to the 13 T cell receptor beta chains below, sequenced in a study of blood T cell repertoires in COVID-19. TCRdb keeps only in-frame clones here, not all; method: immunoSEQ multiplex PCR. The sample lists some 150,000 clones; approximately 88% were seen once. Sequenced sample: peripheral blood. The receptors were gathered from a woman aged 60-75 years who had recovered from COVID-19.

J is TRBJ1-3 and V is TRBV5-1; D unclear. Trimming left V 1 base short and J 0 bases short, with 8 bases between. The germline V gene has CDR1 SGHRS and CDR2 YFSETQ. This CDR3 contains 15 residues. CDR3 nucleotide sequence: TGCGCCAGCAGCTTGTTTCCGAGCTCTGGAAACACCATATATTTT. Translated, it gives CASSLFPSSGNTIYF.

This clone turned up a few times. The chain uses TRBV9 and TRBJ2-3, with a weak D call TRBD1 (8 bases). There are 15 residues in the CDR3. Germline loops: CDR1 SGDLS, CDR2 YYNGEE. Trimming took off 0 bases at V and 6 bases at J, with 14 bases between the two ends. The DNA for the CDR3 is TGTGCCAGCAGCGTAGCCACAGGGGGGGTGGATACGCAGTATTTT. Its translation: CASSVATGGVDTQYF. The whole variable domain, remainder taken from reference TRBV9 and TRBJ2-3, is DSGVTQTPKHLITATGQRVTLRCSPRSGDLSVYWYQQSLDQGLQFLIQYYNGEERAKGNILERFSAQQFPDLHSELNLSSLELGDSALYFCASSVATGGVDTQYFGPGTRLTVL.

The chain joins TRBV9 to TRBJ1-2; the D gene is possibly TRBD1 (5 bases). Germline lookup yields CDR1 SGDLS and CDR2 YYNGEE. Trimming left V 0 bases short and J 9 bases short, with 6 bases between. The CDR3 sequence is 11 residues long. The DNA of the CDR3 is TGTGCCAGCAGCGTAGACAGGCGCTACACCTTC. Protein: CASSVDRRYTF.

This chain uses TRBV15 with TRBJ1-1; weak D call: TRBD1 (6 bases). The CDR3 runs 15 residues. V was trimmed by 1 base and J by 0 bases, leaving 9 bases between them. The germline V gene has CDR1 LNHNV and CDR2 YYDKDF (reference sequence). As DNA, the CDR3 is TGTGCCACCAGCAGAGCCCAGGGGATGAACACTGAAGCTTTCTTT. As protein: CATSRAQGMNTEAFF.

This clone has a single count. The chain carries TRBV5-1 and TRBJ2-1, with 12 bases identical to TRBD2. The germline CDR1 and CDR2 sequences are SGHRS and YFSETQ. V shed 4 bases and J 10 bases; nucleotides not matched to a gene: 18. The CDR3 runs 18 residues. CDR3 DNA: TGCGCCAGCAGCCGGGTTCCTCCTAGCGGGGGGGCCTCGAAGGAGCAGTTCTTC. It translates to CASSRVPPSGGASKEQFF.

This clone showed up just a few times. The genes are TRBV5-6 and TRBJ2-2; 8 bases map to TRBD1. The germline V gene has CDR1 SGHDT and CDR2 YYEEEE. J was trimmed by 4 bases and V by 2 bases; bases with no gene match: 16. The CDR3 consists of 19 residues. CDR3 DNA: TGTGCCAGCAGCTTTCTAGGACAGGGAACCCTGCCTCCCACCGGGGAGCTGTTTTTT. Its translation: CASSFLGQGTLPPTGELFF. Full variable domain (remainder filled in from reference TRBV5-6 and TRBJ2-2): DAGVTQSPTHLIKTRGQQVTLRCSPKSGHDTVSWYQQALGQGPQFIFQYYEEEERQRGNFPDRFSGHQFPNYSSELNVNALLLGDSALYLCASSFLGQGTLPPTGELFFGEGSRLTVL.

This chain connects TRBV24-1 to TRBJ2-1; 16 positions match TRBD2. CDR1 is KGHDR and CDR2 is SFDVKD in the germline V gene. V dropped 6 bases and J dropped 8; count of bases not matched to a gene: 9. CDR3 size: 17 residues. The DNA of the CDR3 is TGTGCCACCAGTACCGGGACTAGCGGGGGGGCCCGGCATGAGCAGTTCTTC. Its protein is CATSTGTSGGARHEQFF.

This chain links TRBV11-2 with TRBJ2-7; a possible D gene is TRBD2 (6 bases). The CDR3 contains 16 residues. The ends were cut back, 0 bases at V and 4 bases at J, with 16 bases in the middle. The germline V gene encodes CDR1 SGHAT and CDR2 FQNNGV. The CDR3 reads CASSLDRAGGGYEQYF. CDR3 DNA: TGTGCCAGCAGCTTAGACAGGGCAGGTGGAGGGTACGAGCAGTACTTC.

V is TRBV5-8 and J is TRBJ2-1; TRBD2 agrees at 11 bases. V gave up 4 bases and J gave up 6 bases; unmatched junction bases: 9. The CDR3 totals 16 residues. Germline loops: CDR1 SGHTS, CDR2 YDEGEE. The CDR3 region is CASSSDTSGGRNEQFF. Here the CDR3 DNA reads TGTGCCAGCAGCAGCGATACTAGCGGGGGCCGCAATGAGCAGTTCTTC.

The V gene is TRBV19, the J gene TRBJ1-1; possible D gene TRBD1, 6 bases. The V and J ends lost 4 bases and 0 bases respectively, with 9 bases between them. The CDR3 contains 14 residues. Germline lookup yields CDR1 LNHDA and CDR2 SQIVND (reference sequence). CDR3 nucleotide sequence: TGTGCCAGTAGTAGGACAGAATTGAACACTGAAGCTTTCTTT. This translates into CASSRTELNTEAFF.

The CDR3 loop reads CASSIDSQGSNQPQHF. CDR3 DNA sequence: TGTGCCAGTAGTATAGATTCCCAGGGAAGCAATCAGCCCCAGCATTTT. The chain has TRBV19 and TRBJ1-5; TRBD1 is a possible D gene (5 bases). Trimming removed 0 bases from V and 1 base from J, with 10 bases in between. The CDR3 runs 16 residues. Germline loops: CDR1 LNHDA, CDR2 SQIVND (reference sequence). Variable domain in full (rest from reference TRBV19 and TRBJ1-5): DGGITQSPKYLFRKEGQNVTLSCEQNLNHDAMYWYRQDPGQGLRLIYYSQIVNDFQKGDIAEGYSVSREKKESFPLTVTSAQKNPTAFYLCASSIDSQGSNQPQHFGDGTRLSIL.

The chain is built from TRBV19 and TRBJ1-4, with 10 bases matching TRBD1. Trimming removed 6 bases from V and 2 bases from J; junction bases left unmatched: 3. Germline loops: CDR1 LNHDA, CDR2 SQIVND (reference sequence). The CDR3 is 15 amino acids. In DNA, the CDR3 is TGTGCCAGTAGCGACAGGGGGCGTACTAATGAAAAACTGTTTTTT. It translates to CASSDRGRTNEKLFF.

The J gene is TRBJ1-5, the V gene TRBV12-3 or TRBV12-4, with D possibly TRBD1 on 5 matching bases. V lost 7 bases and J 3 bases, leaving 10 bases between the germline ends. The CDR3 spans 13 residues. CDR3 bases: TGTGCCAGCACCCCACAGGACAATCAGCCCCAGCATTTT. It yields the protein CASTPQDNQPQHF.